The rows below give T cell receptor beta chains drawn from one sample of a study of graft-versus-host responses after intestinal transplantation. TCRdb keeps only in-frame clones here, not all; method: immunoSEQ multiplex PCR. The profile covers about 82,000 clones, with 91% appearing a single time and over 0.08% taken by the ten largest. Antigens of these TCRs are unknown. The specimen comprised unstimulated CD4+ T cells sorted from spleen or lymph node cells, sampled before intestinal transplant. All receptors come from a human donor who received an intestinal transplant. The CDR3 runs from the conserved cysteine through the conserved F or W. Fields, in order: D gene, V gene, J gene, clone size, CDR3 DNA, CDR3 protein. D genes are given only for firm matches. Some rows mark clone size as missing; the rest say once, few, many or name a class of expanded clone.

d_call: .
v_call: TRBV5-6
j_call: TRBJ1-6
clone_size: .
cdr3_nt: TGTGCCAGCAGCTACCCGGACAGCAGGAATTCACCCCTCCACTTT
cdr3_aa: CASSYPDSRNSPLHF

d_call: TRBD2
v_call: TRBV19
j_call: TRBJ2-4
clone_size: .
cdr3_nt: TGTGCCAGTAGTCCGACGGGCCCGAGTGGGCGGGGGGGCCGGGGGAACATTCAGTACTTC
cdr3_aa: CASSPTGPSGRGGRGNIQYF

d_call: .
v_call: TRBV10-1
j_call: TRBJ1-2
clone_size: few
cdr3_nt: TGCGCCAGCAGTGAGAACACCCTCTATGGCTACACCTTC
cdr3_aa: CASSENTLYGYTF

d_call: TRBD2
v_call: TRBV30
j_call: TRBJ2-6
clone_size: .
cdr3_nt: TGTGCCCATGCTAGCGGGACAGAGAGCTCTGGGGCCAACGTCCTGACTTTC
cdr3_aa: CAHASGTESSGANVLTF

d_call: .
v_call: TRBV7-9
j_call: TRBJ2-1
clone_size: once
cdr3_nt: TGTGCCAGCAGCATATCGGGGATTTCCTACAATGAGCAGTTCTTC
cdr3_aa: CASSISGISYNEQFF

d_call: .
v_call: TRBV27
j_call: TRBJ1-2
clone_size: .
cdr3_nt: TGTGCCAGCAGTTTATGGGGGGGACATCCTAGCTATGGCTACACCTTC
cdr3_aa: CASSLWGGHPSYGYTF

d_call: TRBD2
v_call: TRBV19
j_call: TRBJ2-1
clone_size: .
cdr3_nt: TGTGCCAGTAGTTGGCGGGGGGGCCAGGTTGAGCAGTTCTTC
cdr3_aa: CASSWRGGQVEQFF

d_call: TRBD1
v_call: TRBV6-5
j_call: TRBJ1-4
clone_size: .
cdr3_nt: TGTGCCAGCAGTTACGGGACAGGGGAACTGGGCGAAAAACTGTTTTTT
cdr3_aa: CASSYGTGELGEKLFF

d_call: .
v_call: TRBV19
j_call: TRBJ1-6
clone_size: .
cdr3_nt: TGTGCCAGTAGTATCACGGGGGATAATTCACCCCTCCACTTT
cdr3_aa: CASSITGDNSPLHF

d_call: TRBD2
v_call: TRBV5-1
j_call: TRBJ2-1
clone_size: .
cdr3_nt: TGCGCCAGCAGCTTGGCTAGCGGGGTCCCCAATGAGCAGTTCTTC
cdr3_aa: CASSLASGVPNEQFF

d_call: TRBD2
v_call: TRBV10-3
j_call: TRBJ2-3
clone_size: .
cdr3_nt: TGTGCCATCAAACGGACTAGCGGGGCTAGCACAGATACGCAGTATTTT
cdr3_aa: CAIKRTSGASTDTQYF

d_call: .
v_call: TRBV7-8
j_call: TRBJ2-3
clone_size: .
cdr3_nt: TGTGCCAGCAGTCAAGCGGCAGATACGCAGTATTTT
cdr3_aa: CASSQAADTQYF

d_call: TRBD1
v_call: TRBV19
j_call: TRBJ1-1
clone_size: .
cdr3_nt: TGTGCCAGTAGTATAAAGGGACAGGGGGCTCCGAACACTGAAGCTTTCTTT
cdr3_aa: CASSIKGQGAPNTEAFF

d_call: TRBD2
v_call: TRBV18
j_call: TRBJ2-1
clone_size: .
cdr3_nt: TGTGCCAGCTCCCCGACTAGCGGGGGCAACAATGAGCAGTTCTTC
cdr3_aa: CASSPTSGGNNEQFF

d_call: .
v_call: TRBV6-5
j_call: TRBJ2-7
clone_size: .
cdr3_nt: TGTGCCACTTCGGAGGGGCTAGCTGGCGAGCAGTACTTC
cdr3_aa: CATSEGLAGEQYF

d_call: .
v_call: TRBV7-2
j_call: TRBJ2-3
clone_size: once
cdr3_nt: TGTGCCAGCAGACCGTGGGGGGGGGCCCGGGAAGATACGCAGTATTTT
cdr3_aa: CASRPWGGAREDTQYF

d_call: TRBD1
v_call: TRBV18
j_call: TRBJ2-7
clone_size: .
cdr3_nt: TGTGCCAGCTCACGGGACAGGGTAACCTACGAGCAGTACTTC
cdr3_aa: CASSRDRVTYEQYF

d_call: .
v_call: TRBV2
j_call: TRBJ1-2
clone_size: .
cdr3_nt: TGTGCCAGCAGTGGAAAACAGGGTCTTGACTATGGCTACACCTTC
cdr3_aa: CASSGKQGLDYGYTF

d_call: .
v_call: TRBV5-4
j_call: TRBJ1-5
clone_size: .
cdr3_nt: TGTGCCAGCAGCGCCCAGACCCCAGGGGGCAATCAGCCCCAGCATTTT
cdr3_aa: CASSAQTPGGNQPQHF

d_call: TRBD1
v_call: TRBV6-5
j_call: TRBJ2-5
clone_size: .
cdr3_nt: TGTGCCAGCAGTTACTCCCTGGACAGGTATGAAGAGACCCAGTACTTC
cdr3_aa: CASSYSLDRYEETQYF

d_call: TRBD1
v_call: TRBV6-1
j_call: TRBJ1-1
clone_size: .
cdr3_nt: TGTGCCAGCAGTCCCGGGACAGGGGGGAACACTGAAGCTTTCTTT
cdr3_aa: CASSPGTGGNTEAFF

d_call: TRBD2
v_call: TRBV18
j_call: TRBJ2-7
clone_size: .
cdr3_nt: TGTGCCAGCTCACCCGCACTGCGGGGGGACGAGCAGTACTTC
cdr3_aa: CASSPALRGDEQYF

d_call: .
v_call: TRBV5-1
j_call: TRBJ2-7
clone_size: .
cdr3_nt: TGCGCCAGCAGCTTGGCTACAGGACCCTACGAGCAGTACTTC
cdr3_aa: CASSLATGPYEQYF

d_call: .
v_call: TRBV7-2
j_call: TRBJ2-7
clone_size: .
cdr3_nt: TGTGCCAGCAGCTTAGGGCCGTCGTACGAGCAGTACTTC
cdr3_aa: CASSLGPSYEQYF

d_call: .
v_call: TRBV19
j_call: TRBJ1-6
clone_size: .
cdr3_nt: TGTGCCAGTAGTCGCCAGGGAGGCTCACCCCTCCACTTT
cdr3_aa: CASSRQGGSPLHF

d_call: .
v_call: TRBV12-5
j_call: TRBJ1-1
clone_size: few
cdr3_nt: TGTGCTAGTGGTTTGGAGACAGTTAGGAACACTGAAGCTTTCTTT
cdr3_aa: CASGLETVRNTEAFF

d_call: TRBD2
v_call: TRBV11-3
j_call: TRBJ2-5
clone_size: .
cdr3_nt: TGTGCCAGCAGCCTTTTGACGGGGGGGCAAGAGACCCAGTACTTC
cdr3_aa: CASSLLTGGQETQYF

d_call: .
v_call: TRBV27
j_call: TRBJ1-2
clone_size: .
cdr3_nt: TGTGCCAGCAGTTTATCCCCCCACGGTCGCGATGGCTACACCTTC
cdr3_aa: CASSLSPHGRDGYTF

d_call: TRBD1
v_call: TRBV6-5
j_call: TRBJ1-2
clone_size: .
cdr3_nt: TGTGCCAGCAGTTATATGACAGGGAGTGGCTACACCTTC
cdr3_aa: CASSYMTGSGYTF

d_call: TRBD1
v_call: TRBV5-6
j_call: TRBJ1-1
clone_size: .
cdr3_nt: TGTGCCAGCAGCTTGGGGGGACAGGGGGGCACTGAAGCTTTCTTT
cdr3_aa: CASSLGGQGGTEAFF

d_call: TRBD2
v_call: TRBV27
j_call: TRBJ2-1
clone_size: .
cdr3_nt: TGTGCCAGCAGTCTAGAGGCGGGGGGGAGCTCCTACAATGAGCAGTTCTTC
cdr3_aa: CASSLEAGGSSYNEQFF

d_call: TRBD1
v_call: TRBV4-3
j_call: TRBJ1-3
clone_size: few
cdr3_nt: TGCGCCAGCAGCCAGGACAGGGGAAACACCATATATTTT
cdr3_aa: CASSQDRGNTIYF

d_call: .
v_call: TRBV5-5
j_call: TRBJ1-1
clone_size: .
cdr3_nt: TGTGCCAGCAGCTTGGGGGCGGGACGAGGGGCTTTCTTT
cdr3_aa: CASSLGAGRGAFF

d_call: .
v_call: TRBV5-1
j_call: TRBJ2-1
clone_size: .
cdr3_nt: TGCGCCAGCAGCTTGGATGGGGCCCACTTGGGTGAGCAGTTCTTC
cdr3_aa: CASSLDGAHLGEQFF

d_call: .
v_call: TRBV6-5
j_call: TRBJ1-4
clone_size: .
cdr3_nt: TGTGCCAGCAGTTACAGCGGACGGACTAATGAAAAACTGTTTTTT
cdr3_aa: CASSYSGRTNEKLFF

d_call: TRBD1
v_call: TRBV5-1
j_call: TRBJ2-7
clone_size: .
cdr3_nt: TGCGCCAGCAGCTTGGCGCCGGGACAGGCCTACGAGCAGTACTTC
cdr3_aa: CASSLAPGQAYEQYF

d_call: .
v_call: TRBV7-2
j_call: TRBJ1-3
clone_size: .
cdr3_nt: TGTGCCAGCAGCTTAGCGCTGGGCAGCTCTGGAAACACCATATATTTT
cdr3_aa: CASSLALGSSGNTIYF

d_call: .
v_call: TRBV30
j_call: TRBJ1-4
clone_size: .
cdr3_nt: TGTGCCTGGAGTTACACAGGGTTTCGGATGGCCATTGGAGAACTGTTTTTT
cdr3_aa: CAWSYTGFRMAIGELFF

d_call: TRBD2
v_call: TRBV6-6
j_call: TRBJ2-7
clone_size: .
cdr3_nt: TGTGCCAGCAGTTTTTTGGGACTAGCGGGGGCCTACGAGCAGTACTTC
cdr3_aa: CASSFLGLAGAYEQYF

d_call: .
v_call: TRBV7-9
j_call: TRBJ1-6
clone_size: .
cdr3_nt: TGTGCCAGCAGCCCCCGGACAGACTCACCCCTCCACTTT
cdr3_aa: CASSPRTDSPLHF

d_call: .
v_call: TRBV2
j_call: TRBJ1-2
clone_size: .
cdr3_nt: TGTGCCAGCAGTGAGGTTCGAGGTGGCTACACCTTC
cdr3_aa: CASSEVRGGYTF

d_call: TRBD1
v_call: TRBV2
j_call: TRBJ1-3
clone_size: .
cdr3_nt: TGTGCCAGCGTTCAGGACAGGGGAAACACCATATATTTT
cdr3_aa: CASVQDRGNTIYF

d_call: TRBD1
v_call: TRBV27
j_call: TRBJ2-7
clone_size: .
cdr3_nt: TGTGCCAGCAGTCGGGACAGGGGATCGTACGAGCAGTACTTC
cdr3_aa: CASSRDRGSYEQYF

d_call: .
v_call: TRBV7-7
j_call: TRBJ2-2
clone_size: .
cdr3_nt: TGTGCCAGCAGCCGAGCGACAGACTCCACCGGGGAGCTGTTTTTT
cdr3_aa: CASSRATDSTGELFF

d_call: TRBD1
v_call: TRBV7-9
j_call: TRBJ1-3
clone_size: .
cdr3_nt: TGTGCCAGCAGCTTTACAGGGGCTGGAAACACCATATATTTT
cdr3_aa: CASSFTGAGNTIYF

d_call: .
v_call: TRBV4-1
j_call: TRBJ1-2
clone_size: .
cdr3_nt: TGCGCCAGCAGCCGGGGTGGAGGAGGGGACTATGGCTACACCTTC
cdr3_aa: CASSRGGGGDYGYTF

d_call: .
v_call: TRBV7-2
j_call: TRBJ1-1
clone_size: .
cdr3_nt: TGTGCCAGCAGCTTAGACAGGGTACTTGAAGCTTTCTTT
cdr3_aa: CASSLDRVLEAFF

d_call: .
v_call: TRBV28
j_call: TRBJ1-4
clone_size: .
cdr3_nt: TGTGCCAGCAGTTTGATCAGGTTAAATGAAAAACTGTTTTTT
cdr3_aa: CASSLIRLNEKLFF

d_call: .
v_call: TRBV19
j_call: TRBJ2-7
clone_size: .
cdr3_nt: TGTGCCAGTAGTTACAGGACGTTGGGTTACGAGCAGTACTTC
cdr3_aa: CASSYRTLGYEQYF

d_call: TRBD2
v_call: TRBV9
j_call: TRBJ2-1
clone_size: .
cdr3_nt: TGTGCCAGCAGCGCTAGCGGGGGGGCTTACAATGAGCAGTTCTTC
cdr3_aa: CASSASGGAYNEQFF

d_call: .
v_call: TRBV18
j_call: TRBJ2-3
clone_size: .
cdr3_nt: TGTGCCAGCTCACCGGGACACTACACAGATACGCAGTATTTT
cdr3_aa: CASSPGHYTDTQYF

d_call: .
v_call: TRBV10-1
j_call: TRBJ1-1
clone_size: .
cdr3_nt: TGCGCCAGCAGTGAACATCTGAACACTGAAGCTTTCTTT
cdr3_aa: CASSEHLNTEAFF